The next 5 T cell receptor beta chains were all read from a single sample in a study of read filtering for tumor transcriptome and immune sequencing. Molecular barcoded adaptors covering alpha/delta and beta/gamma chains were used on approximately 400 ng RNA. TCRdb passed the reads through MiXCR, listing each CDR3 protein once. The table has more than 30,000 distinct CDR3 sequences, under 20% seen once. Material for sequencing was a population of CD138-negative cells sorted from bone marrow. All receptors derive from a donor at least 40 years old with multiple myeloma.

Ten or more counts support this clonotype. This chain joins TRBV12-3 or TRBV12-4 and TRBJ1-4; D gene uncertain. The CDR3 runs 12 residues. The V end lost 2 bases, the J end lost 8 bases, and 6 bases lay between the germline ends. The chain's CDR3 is CASSLLGEKLFF. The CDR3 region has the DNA TGTGCCAGCAGTTTACTCGGAGAAAAACTGTTTTTT.

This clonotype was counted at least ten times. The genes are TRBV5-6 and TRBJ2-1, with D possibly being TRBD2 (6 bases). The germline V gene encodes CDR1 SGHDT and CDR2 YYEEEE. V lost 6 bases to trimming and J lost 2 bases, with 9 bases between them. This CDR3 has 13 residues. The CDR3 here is CASIAETYNEQFF. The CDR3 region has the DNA TGTGCCAGCATAGCGGAAACCTACAATGAGCAGTTCTTC.

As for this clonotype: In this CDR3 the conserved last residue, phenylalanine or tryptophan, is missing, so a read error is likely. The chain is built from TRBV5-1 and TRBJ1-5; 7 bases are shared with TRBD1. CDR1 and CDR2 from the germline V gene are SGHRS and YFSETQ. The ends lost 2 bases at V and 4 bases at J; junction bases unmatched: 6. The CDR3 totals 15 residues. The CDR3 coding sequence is TGCGCCAGCAGCTTCTCAGGGGGGGATAATCAGCCCCAGCATTCT. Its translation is CASSFSGGDNQPQHS.

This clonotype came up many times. CDR3 amino acids: CASSKRWGDEKLFF. CDR3 bases: TGTGCCAGTAGTAAGCGATGGGGGGATGAAAAACTGTTTTTT. This rearrangement joins TRBV19 to TRBJ1-4; D possibly corresponds to TRBD1 (5 bases). The ends were cut back, 4 bases at V and 6 bases at J, with 12 bases in the middle. The CDR3 runs 14 residues. Germline values: CDR1 LNHDA, CDR2 SQIVND (reference sequence).

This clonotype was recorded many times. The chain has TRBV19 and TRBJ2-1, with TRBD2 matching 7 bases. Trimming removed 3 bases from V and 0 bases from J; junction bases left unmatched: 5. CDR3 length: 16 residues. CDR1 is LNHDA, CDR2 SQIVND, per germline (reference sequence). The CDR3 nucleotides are TGTGCCAGTAGTATTTGGGGCGGGAGCTCCTACAATGAGCAGTTCTTC. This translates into CASSIWGGSSYNEQFF.